The source of this T cell receptor beta chain is a study of OX40 agonist ivuxolimab in advanced cancers. The CDR3 totals 15 residues. Germline values: CDR1 SNHLY, CDR2 FYNNEI. V lost 3 bases and J lost 7; bases outside the gene matches: 6. The method was immunoSEQ multiplex PCR; TCRdb's version includes in-frame clones alone and lacks a portion of them. The sample lists 95,000 to 100,000 clones; approximately 83% were seen once. This receptor was identified in an adult with an advanced solid tumor such as melanoma, head and neck, liver or kidney cancer. The gene calls are TRBV2 and TRBJ2-1; TRBD2 matches at 10 bases. The sequences come from CD4+ or CD8+ T cells sorted from blood, collected in a trial of the OX40 agonist ivuxolimab. The CDR3 spells CASSDLTSGSNEQFF. The CDR3 nucleotides read TGTGCCAGCAGTGATTTGACTAGCGGGTCGAATGAGCAGTTCTTC.